This entry lists 14 T cell receptor beta chains sequenced from one sample in a study of blood T cells in healthy people across ages. For the second PCR, which ran for roughly 7 to 11 cycles, a sample-barcoded 5' primer and a J-beta primer mix were used. TCRdb processed the 5' RACE reads anew with MiXCR; each CDR3 protein has one entry. The data show 1.5 million to 2 million distinct CDR3 sequences, just under 50% seen once. The sequencing sample was made of blood. These receptors were taken from a woman in her thirties or forties in good health.

The rearrangement links TRBV14 to TRBJ2-7; 8 nucleotides match TRBD2. V was pared by 4 bases and J by 3 bases, with 11 bases of the junction left unmatched. The CDR3 consists of 16 residues. The germline CDR1 and CDR2 sequences are SGHDN and FVKESK. This chain's CDR3 is CASSLTGGLSHYEQYF. CDR3 DNA sequence: TGTGCCAGCAGCCTTACGGGGGGGTTAAGCCACTACGAGCAGTACTTC.

The chain couples TRBV28 to TRBJ2-5; D possibly corresponds to TRBD1 (8 bases). CDR1 and CDR2 from the germline V gene are MDHEN and SYDVKM. This CDR3 has 15 amino acids. V lost 5 bases and J 10 bases, leaving 23 bases between the germline ends. The CDR3 loop reads CASSPTGGLGGGQYF. CDR3 bases: TGTGCCAGCAGTCCTACAGGGGGGCTGGGCGGGGGCCAGTACTTC.

This clonotype was counted a few times. CDR3 in amino acids: CAISAHGGYGYTF. CDR3 DNA sequence: TGTGCCATCAGCGCACATGGGGGCTATGGCTACACCTTC. This chain uses TRBV10-3 with TRBJ1-2; D might be TRBD1 (5 bases). V lost 6 bases and J lost 4, with 12 bases in between. This CDR3 comprises 13 residues. Germline lookup yields CDR1 ENHRY and CDR2 SYGVKD.

V is TRBV28 and J is TRBJ2-3; D remains ambiguous. V was pared by 7 bases and J by 4 bases, with 15 bases between. The germline V gene has CDR1 MDHEN and CDR2 SYDVKM. This CDR3 region has 14 residues. Here the CDR3 DNA reads TGTGCCAGCACCTCTCATTCGTCGCCAGATACGCAGTATTTT. It encodes CASTSHSSPDTQYF.

This clonotype was found a few times. The chain employs TRBV6-6 and TRBJ2-3, with D maybe TRBD2 (7 bases). Trimming pared 5 bases from V and 6 bases from J, leaving 21 bases between. CDR3 length: 16 amino acids. Germline V CDR1 and CDR2: MNHNY, SVGAGI (reference sequence). This chain's CDR3 is CASSKRGGPAVDTQYF. CDR3 in DNA: TGTGCCAGCAGTAAAAGGGGGGGCCCCGCGGTGGATACGCAGTATTTT.

This clonotype appeared a single time. The rearrangement links TRBV9 to TRBJ2-5; D may be TRBD1 (5 bases). V was trimmed by 0 bases and J by 6 bases, leaving 15 bases between them. The CDR3 has 15 residues. CDR1 SGDLS and CDR2 YYNGEE come from the germline V gene. The CDR3 region has the DNA TGTGCCAGCAGCGTAGCGCCAGGGATAGGTAAGACCCAGTACTTC. Residues: CASSVAPGIGKTQYF.

This chain uses TRBV4-3 with TRBJ2-1; tentatively, D is TRBD1 (6 bases). Per the germline V gene, CDR1 is LGHNA and CDR2 is YSLEER. The V end lost 3 bases, the J end lost 10 bases, and 19 bases lay between the germline ends. This CDR3 is built from 15 residues. The CDR3 coding sequence is TGCGCCAGCAGCCAGGACAGCGCGCGAACCGGGGAGCAGTTCTTC. Protein product: CASSQDSARTGEQFF.

V and J are TRBV6-5 and TRBJ1-5, with a tentative D call TRBD1 (5 bases). The germline gives CDR1 MNHEY, CDR2 SVGAGI. The V end was cut by 2 bases, the J end by 3 bases, with 20 bases between. CDR3 length: 18 residues. The chain's CDR3 is CASSYTYPGPAFNQPQHF. The CDR3 DNA is TGTGCCAGCAGTTACACTTATCCGGGACCTGCTTTCAATCAGCCCCAGCATTTT.

This clonotype was seen a few times. J is TRBJ1-1 and V is TRBV9; D remains unclear. The CDR3 loop spans 10 amino acids. The V end was cut by 3 bases, the J end by 5 bases, with 2 bases between. Germline V gives CDR1 SGDLS, CDR2 YYNGEE. The CDR3, as DNA: TGTGCCAGCAGCGGGACTGAAGCTTTCTTT. This encodes CASSGTEAFF.

The sample holds a few counts of this clonotype. The chain recombines TRBV11-2 with TRBJ2-5; D may be TRBD1 (6 bases). Germline V CDR1 and CDR2: SGHAT, FQNNGV. V lost 0 bases and J 2 bases, leaving 10 bases between the germline ends. CDR3 length: 15 residues. CDR3 sequence (DNA): TGTGCCAGCAGCTTAGAGCAGGGGTTACAAGAGACCCAGTACTTC. Translation: CASSLEQGLQETQYF.

The chain couples TRBV18 to TRBJ1-1; 8 positions match TRBD1. V shed 4 bases and J 5 bases; nucleotides not matched to a gene: 9. There are 15 residues in the CDR3. Looked up from germline, CDR1 is KGHSH and CDR2 is LQKENI. CDR3 residues: CASSLSTGADTEAFF. The CDR3 region has the DNA TGTGCCAGCTCACTATCGACAGGGGCGGATACTGAAGCTTTCTTT.

The chain recombines TRBV7-9 with TRBJ1-5, with a possible D match to TRBD1 (5 bases). Germline CDR1 and CDR2: SEHNR and FQNEAQ (reference sequence). CDR3 length equals 16 residues. The V end lost 5 bases, the J end lost 1 base, and 15 bases lay between the germline ends. The CDR3: CASSPPGDASNQPQHF. CDR3 in DNA: TGTGCCAGCAGCCCGCCGGGGGACGCAAGCAATCAGCCCCAGCATTTT.

In DNA form, the CDR3 reads TGCGCCAGCAGCCCTGGGTTTAGGGACGACGTGGATACGCAGTATTTT. It translates to CASSPGFRDDVDTQYF. The rearrangement joins TRBV5-1 to TRBJ2-3, with D perhaps assigned TRBD1 or TRBD2 (5 bases each). Deletions cut 4 bases from V and 6 bases from J, with 21 bases between. Germline V gene data show CDR1 as SGHRS and CDR2 as YFSETQ. The CDR3 contains 16 residues.

V is TRBV6-2 or TRBV6-3 and J is TRBJ2-1, with D perhaps matching TRBD2 (7 bases). Trimming left V 2 bases short and J 7 bases short, with 12 bases between. CDR3 length equals 14 residues. Germline V lookup: CDR1 MNHEY, CDR2 SVGEGT. The DNA for the CDR3 is TGTGCCAGCAGTTACGCGGGGGCCCGAAATGAGCAGTTCTTC. It yields the protein CASSYAGARNEQFF.